The subject of this entry is one T cell receptor (beta chain). Its matching antigen is unknown. The TCRbeta library was prepared with unique molecular identifiers. TCRdb passed the PCR reads through MiXCR, listing each CDR3 protein once. The sample yields approximately 650,000 distinct CDR3 sequences, around 14% seen once. The data stem from a study of T-cell reconstitution after alpha-beta-depleted transplantation in children. Regarding the study as a whole: The main origin of T-cell counts and diversity one year after transplant was newly produced T cells. Some patients' high day-60 TCRbeta diversity was attributed to recipient cells surviving conditioning.

CDR3 length equals 14 residues. Germline CDR1 is SGHRS and CDR2 is YFSETQ. V gave up 0 bases and J gave up 8 bases; unmatched junction bases: 7. Specimen: PBMCs, collected before TCRalphabeta/CD19-depleted stem cell transplant. This TCR derives from a girl under 10 years old with congenital amegakaryocytic thrombocytopenia, due to receive a stem cell transplant. The V gene is TRBV5-1, the J gene TRBJ1-2; 7 nucleotides line up with TRBD1. Here the CDR3 DNA reads TGCGCCAGCAGCTTGGAACAGGGGAGAGTAGGCTACACCTTC. The encoded protein is CASSLEQGRVGYTF.